The present TCR beta chain was sequenced within a study of T cell changes during pregnancy in multiple sclerosis. Measured with immunoSEQ multiplex PCR; TCRdb has only the in-frame clones, and not every one. The profile shows 93,000 or so clones, approximately 90% of them singletons. The origin of this receptor is a female donor with multiple sclerosis, enrolled in a pregnancy study. The material sequenced was peripheral blood, taken after pregnancy.

CDR3 protein: CASAHLTGEKLFF. CDR3 coding DNA: TGTGCCAGCGCGCACTTAACGGGGGAAAAACTGTTTTTT. V is TRBV7-9 and J is TRBJ1-4; no firm D call. Trimming took off 8 bases at V and 8 bases at J, with 15 bases between the two ends. Germline values: CDR1 SEHNR, CDR2 FQNEAQ (reference sequence). The CDR3 runs 13 residues.